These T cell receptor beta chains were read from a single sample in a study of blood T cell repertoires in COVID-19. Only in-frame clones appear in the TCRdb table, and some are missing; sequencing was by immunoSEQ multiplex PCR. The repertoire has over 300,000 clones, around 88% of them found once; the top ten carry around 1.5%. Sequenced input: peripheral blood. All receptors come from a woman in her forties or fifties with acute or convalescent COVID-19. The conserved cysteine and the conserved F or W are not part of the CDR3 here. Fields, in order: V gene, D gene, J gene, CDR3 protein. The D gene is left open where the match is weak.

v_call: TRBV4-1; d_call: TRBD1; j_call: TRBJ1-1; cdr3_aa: ASSQVAGQGLHAEAF
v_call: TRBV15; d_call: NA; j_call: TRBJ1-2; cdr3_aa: ATSRVGQGNYGYT
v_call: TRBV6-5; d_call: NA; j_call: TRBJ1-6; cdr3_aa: ASRVQSNNSPLH
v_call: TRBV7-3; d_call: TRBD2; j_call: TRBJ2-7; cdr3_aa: ASSLRIAGPQPYEQY
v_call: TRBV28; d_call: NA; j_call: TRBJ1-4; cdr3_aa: ASHNQGAQGNEKLF
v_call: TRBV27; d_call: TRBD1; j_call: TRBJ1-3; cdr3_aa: ASLEQGSSGNTIY
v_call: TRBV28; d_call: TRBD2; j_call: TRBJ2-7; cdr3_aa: ASTSGISYEQY
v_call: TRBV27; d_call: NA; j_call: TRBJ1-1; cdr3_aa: ASSSWRRTEAF
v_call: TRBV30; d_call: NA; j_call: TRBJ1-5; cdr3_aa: AWSVPPRRGGFGQPQH
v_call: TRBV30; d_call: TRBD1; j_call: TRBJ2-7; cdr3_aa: AWSLGTGYEQY
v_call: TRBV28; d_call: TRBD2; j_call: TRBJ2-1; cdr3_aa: ASSTTSGRQLGQF
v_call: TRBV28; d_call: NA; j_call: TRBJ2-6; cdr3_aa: AIQTGSSGANVLT
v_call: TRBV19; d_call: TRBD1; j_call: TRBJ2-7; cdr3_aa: ASSIEDRASYEQY
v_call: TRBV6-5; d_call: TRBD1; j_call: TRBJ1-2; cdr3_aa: ASSNRQGDGYT
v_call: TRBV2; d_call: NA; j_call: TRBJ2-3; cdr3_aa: ASSEDWQAASSTDTQY
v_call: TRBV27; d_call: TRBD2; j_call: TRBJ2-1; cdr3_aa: ASSTLAGGPRNEQF
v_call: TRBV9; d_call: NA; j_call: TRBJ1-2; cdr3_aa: ASSVGTALYGYT
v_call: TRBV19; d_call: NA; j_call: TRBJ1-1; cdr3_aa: ASSGAMNTEAF
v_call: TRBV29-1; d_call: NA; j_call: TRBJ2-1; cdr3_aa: SVEVVGDNEQF
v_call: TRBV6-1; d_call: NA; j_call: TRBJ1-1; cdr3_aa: ASSELQGGTEAF
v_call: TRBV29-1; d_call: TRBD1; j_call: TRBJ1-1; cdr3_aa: SSGDRGLTEAF
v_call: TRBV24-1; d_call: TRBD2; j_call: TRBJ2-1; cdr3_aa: ATSDLGLAGGDEQF
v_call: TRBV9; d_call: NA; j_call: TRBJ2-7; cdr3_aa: ASSGQTTGSEQY
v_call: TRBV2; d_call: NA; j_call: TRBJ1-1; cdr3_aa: ASRATGGPNTEAF
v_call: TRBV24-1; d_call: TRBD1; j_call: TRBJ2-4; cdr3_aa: ATSDLPGRGRDIQY
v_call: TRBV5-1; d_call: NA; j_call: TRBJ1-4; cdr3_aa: ASSLYRVSGNEKLF
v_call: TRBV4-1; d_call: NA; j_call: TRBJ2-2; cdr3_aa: ASSLSTGELF
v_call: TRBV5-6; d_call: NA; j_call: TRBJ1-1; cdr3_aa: ASSPGPNTEAF